Below are 26 T cell receptor beta chains sequenced from a single sample in a study of healthy donors' naive CD4 and CD8 T cells. A linear amplification protocol produced the TCR libraries from 500 ng of total RNA. TCRdb recomputed calls from the reads with MiXCR, one row per CDR3 protein. The sample has around 200,000 distinct CDR3 sequences; 74% are singletons. The sample was naive CD4+ and CD8+ T cells sorted from blood, pooled from several donors. These receptors were collected from a pool of human donors in good health; the sample pools cells from several healthy donors.

The V call is TRBV19, the J call TRBJ1-3, with D tentatively TRBD1 (5 bases). The germline CDR1 and CDR2 sequences are LNHDA and SQIVND (reference sequence). Trimming stripped 5 bases from V and 7 bases from J, with 18 bases between. This CDR3 comprises 15 residues. CDR3 DNA sequence: TGTGCCAGTAGTGAGTCGGCAGGACACCGGAACACCATATATTTT. Amino acids: CASSESAGHRNTIYF.

The chain couples TRBV13 to TRBJ2-7, with D possibly being TRBD1 (6 bases). This CDR3 is 17 amino acids long. V lost 5 bases to trimming and J lost 1 base, with 21 bases between them. CDR1 PRHDT and CDR2 FYEKMQ come from the germline V gene (reference sequence). CDR3 DNA: TGTGCCAGCAGCCCTAAGGACCGGGACACGGCTTCCTACGAGCAGTACTTC. Translated: CASSPKDRDTASYEQYF. The whole variable domain, filled in from reference TRBV13 and TRBJ2-7, reads AAGVIQSPRHLIKEKRETATLKCYPIPRHDTVYWYQQGPGQDPQFLISFYEKMQSDKGSIPDRFSAQQFSDYHSELNMSSLELGDSALYFCASSPKDRDTASYEQYFGPGTRLTVT.

This clonotype was counted between two and nine times. The genes are TRBV19 and TRBJ2-7, with D possibly TRBD1 on 6 matching bases. This CDR3 comprises 13 residues. Trimming pared 8 bases from V and 2 bases from J, leaving 13 bases between. Germline assignment: CDR1 LNHDA and CDR2 SQIVND (reference sequence). CDR3 protein: CASSAGVAYEQYF. CDR3 sequence (DNA): TGTGCCAGTTCGGCAGGGGTAGCCTACGAGCAGTACTTC.

This chain connects TRBV18 to TRBJ1-1; D is unresolved. With 3 bases removed from V and 1 base from J, the gap between germline ends came to 12 bases. Germline V gives CDR1 KGHSH, CDR2 LQKENI. CDR3 size: 15 residues. CDR3 amino acids: CASSPPGRPNTEAFF. CDR3 nucleotides: TGTGCCAGCTCACCCCCAGGCAGACCGAACACTGAAGCTTTCTTT. Full variable domain (rest looked up from reference TRBV18 and TRBJ1-1): NAGVMQNPRHLVRRRGQEARLRCSPMKGHSHVYWYRQLPEEGLKFMVYLQKENIIDESGMPKERFSAEFPKEGPSILRIQQVVRGDSAAYFCASSPPGRPNTEAFFGQGTRLTVV.

The chain is built from TRBV12-3 or TRBV12-4 and TRBJ1-2, with D maybe TRBD1 (5 bases). This CDR3 region has 14 residues. V shed 8 bases and J shed 0 bases, with 13 bases lying between them. The CDR3 DNA sequence: TGTGCCAGCGGATACCAGGGAGCTAACTATGGCTACACCTTC. Translating it yields CASGYQGANYGYTF.

This sequence joins TRBV12-3 or TRBV12-4 and TRBJ2-1, with 8 bases that match TRBD2. This CDR3 is 16 amino acids long. V was clipped by 8 bases and J by 4 bases; unmatched bases: 13. The DNA for the CDR3 is TGTGCCAGCTCGACGGTTTCTAGCGGGCCTTACAATGAGCAGTTCTTC. Encoded protein: CASSTVSSGPYNEQFF.

The chain carries TRBV18 and TRBJ1-2; no clear D. CDR3 length: 15 residues. V lost 3 bases and J 3 bases, leaving 14 bases between the germline ends. Germline V lookup: CDR1 KGHSH, CDR2 LQKENI. The CDR3 DNA reads TGTGCCAGCTCACCTGAAAGTACACTCGACTATGGCTACACCTTC. Translating it yields CASSPESTLDYGYTF.

This clonotype was detected once. The V call is TRBV29-1, the J call TRBJ1-1; D is ambiguous. The ends were cut back, 8 bases at V and 0 bases at J, with 13 bases in the middle. The CDR3 sequence is 13 residues long. Looked up from germline, CDR1 is SQVTM and CDR2 is ANQGSEA. The CDR3, as DNA: TGCAGCTCCCGGACGGTCATGAACACTGAAGCTTTCTTT. Its protein product is CSSRTVMNTEAFF.

V and J are TRBV5-6 and TRBJ2-3, with 11 bases identical to TRBD2. The CDR3 covers 16 residues. V was clipped by 1 base and J by 1 base; unmatched bases: 2. Germline V gene sequence: CDR1 SGHDT, CDR2 YYEEEE. CDR3 sequence: CASSLTSGRRTDTQYF. DNA for the CDR3: TGTGCCAGCAGCTTGACTAGCGGGAGACGCACAGATACGCAGTATTTT.

The chain links TRBV5-1 to TRBJ1-1, with D unclear. Trimming left V 4 bases short and J 0 bases short, with 7 bases between. This CDR3 region has 13 residues. Germline CDR1 reads SGHRS; CDR2 reads YFSETQ. The CDR3, as DNA: TGCGCCAGCAGCGGTGGGATGAACACTGAAGCTTTCTTT. This translates into CASSGGMNTEAFF.

This clonotype appeared a single time. CDR3: CATSVGRYGNQPQHF. CDR3 DNA sequence: TGTGCCACCAGTGTTGGTAGGTATGGCAATCAGCCCCAGCATTTT. The chain is built from TRBV15 and TRBJ1-5, with D unclear. Trimming took off 6 bases at V and 2 bases at J, with 14 bases between the two ends. The CDR3 spans 15 residues. Germline assignment: CDR1 LNHNV and CDR2 YYDKDF (reference sequence).

The V gene is TRBV20-1, the J gene TRBJ2-7, with 8 nucleotides matching TRBD1. The CDR3 is 15 amino acids. V lost 2 bases to trimming and J lost 0 bases; unmatched junction nucleotides: 6. CDR1 is DFQATT, CDR2 SNEGSKA, per germline (reference sequence). CDR3 sequence (DNA): TGCAGTGCTAGACCGACAGGGGCGAGCTCCTACGAGCAGTACTTC. This translates into CSARPTGASSYEQYF.

The chain combines TRBV11-2 with TRBJ2-5, with D possibly matching TRBD2 (6 bases). The V and J ends lost 2 bases and 5 bases respectively, with 18 bases between them. The CDR3 consists of 16 residues. The germline gives CDR1 SGHAT, CDR2 FQNNGV. The CDR3 DNA sequence: TGTGCCAGCAGCTTAACTTCCGGGAGCCCAAGTGAGACCCAGTACTTC. Translating gives CASSLTSGSPSETQYF.

This chain links TRBV19 with TRBJ2-3, with 10 bases that match TRBD1. V lost 4 bases and J lost 4; bases outside the gene matches: 8. CDR1 LNHDA and CDR2 SQIVND come from the germline V gene (reference sequence). This CDR3 comprises 16 residues. Here the CDR3 DNA reads TGTGCCAGTAGTAAGACAGGGGGCGACCTCTCAGATACGCAGTATTTT. It codes for CASSKTGGDLSDTQYF.

This chain uses TRBV12-3 or TRBV12-4 with TRBJ1-5; TRBD1 matches 9 bases. This CDR3 is built from 14 residues. The ends lost 3 bases at V and 7 bases at J; junction bases unmatched: 4. CDR3 DNA: TGTGCCAGCAGTTTTGGGACAGGGCAGCAGCCCCAGCATTTT. Encoded protein: CASSFGTGQQPQHF.

CDR3 in DNA: TGTGCCAGCAGTTTATCGAGGGGACCGCCGATGGGGTTCAACGAGCAGTTCTTC. Translating gives CASSLSRGPPMGFNEQFF. The V call is TRBV27, the J call TRBJ2-1; D may match TRBD1 or TRBD2 (5 bases each). From germline, CDR1 is MNHEY and CDR2 SMNVEV (reference sequence). CDR3 size: 18 residues. V shed 0 bases and J shed 10 bases, with 25 bases lying between them.

The chain recombines TRBV29-1 with TRBJ2-2, with TRBD2 as a possible D gene (5 bases). The CDR3 is 12 residues long. In germline, CDR1 is SQVTM, CDR2 ANQGSEA. Trimming cost V 7 bases and J 7 bases, with 13 bases left between them. The CDR3, as DNA: TGCAGCGGTCAGGAGGATAACGGGGAGCTGTTTTTT. Translation gives CSGQEDNGELFF.

In its sample, this clonotype was seen a few times. This chain joins TRBV30 and TRBJ1-5; D unresolved. Trimming stripped 2 bases from V and 7 bases from J, with 12 bases between. The CDR3 spans 13 residues. Per germline, CDR1 GTSNPN and CDR2 SVGIG (reference sequence). The CDR3 DNA reads TGTGCCTGGAGTAGTGCGGAACAGCAGCCCCAGCATTTT. Translating it yields CAWSSAEQQPQHF.

The chain has TRBV27 and TRBJ2-7; D may correspond to TRBD1 or TRBD2 (6 bases each). Germline-derived CDR1 and CDR2 are MNHEY and SMNVEV (reference sequence). This CDR3 is built from 14 residues. V gave up 6 bases and J gave up 5 bases, with 17 bases separating them. CDR3 nucleotide sequence: TGTGCCAGCAGCTCTACGGAGGGACAAAACGAGCAGTACTTC. It codes for CASSSTEGQNEQYF.

This clonotype was seen only a few times. The chain employs TRBV6-1 and TRBJ1-5, with no clear D. Trimming removed 0 bases at V and 9 bases at J, with 9 bases between. Germline CDR1 MNHNS, CDR2 SASEGT. The CDR3 covers 13 residues. The CDR3 protein is CASSEARVLPQHF. The CDR3 bases are TGTGCCAGCAGTGAAGCTCGGGTCTTGCCCCAGCATTTT.

The chain couples TRBV11-1 to TRBJ2-7, with D uncertain. The V gene's germline CDR1 is SGHAT and CDR2 FQDESV (reference sequence). The CDR3 spans 12 residues. Deletions cut 5 bases from V and 4 bases from J, with 9 bases between. In nucleotides, the CDR3 is TGTGCCAGCAGCCCGACTCAATACGAGCAGTACTTC. Amino acid sequence: CASSPTQYEQYF. Filled out from reference TRBV11-1 and TRBJ2-7, the complete variable domain reads EAEVAQSPRYKITEKSQAVAFWCDPISGHATLYWYRQILGQGPELLVQFQDESVVDDSQLPKDRFSAERLKGVDSTLKIQPAELGDSAMYLCASSPTQYEQYFGPGTRLTVT.

This sequence joins TRBV10-3 and TRBJ2-1; D unresolved. This CDR3 has 14 residues. V lost 7 bases to trimming and J lost 7 bases, with 17 bases between them. Germline V gene sequence: CDR1 ENHRY, CDR2 SYGVKD. The CDR3 nucleotides read TGTGCCATCACCCTCGAGGCCACGTGGAATGAGCAGTTCTTC. Its translation: CAITLEATWNEQFF.

The rearrangement links TRBV19 to TRBJ2-7, with D maybe TRBD1 (5 bases). The CDR3 extends over 13 amino acids. Trimming cost V 5 bases and J 11 bases, with 19 bases left between them. The germline gives CDR1 LNHDA, CDR2 SQIVND (reference sequence). Here the CDR3 DNA reads TGTGCCAGTAGTCCCGCCGGACACCGTGGGAAGTACTTC. It yields the protein CASSPAGHRGKYF.

V is TRBV27 and J is TRBJ1-2; no definite D call. The CDR3 covers 14 residues. V lost 2 bases and J lost 2, with 9 bases in between. Germline CDR1 is MNHEY and CDR2 is SMNVEV (reference sequence). CDR3 protein: CASSLMPGNYGYTF. The DNA for the CDR3 is TGTGCCAGCAGTTTAATGCCCGGGAACTATGGCTACACCTTC.

The chain employs TRBV29-1 and TRBJ2-7, with 7 bases identical to TRBD2. Germline trimming cut 3 bases from V and 5 bases from J; bases unmatched to any gene: 7. The germline V gene has CDR1 SQVTM and CDR2 ANQGSEA. This CDR3 region has 13 residues. CDR3 bases: TGCAGCGTTGATGGCGGGAGCGTCCACGAGCAGTACTTC. It encodes CSVDGGSVHEQYF.

The chain couples TRBV6-5 to TRBJ1-1, with D unresolved. The CDR3 has 12 amino acids. CDR1 is MNHEY and CDR2 is SVGAGI in the germline V gene. Trimming took off 2 bases at V and 5 bases at J, with 6 bases between the two ends. The CDR3 here is CASSYGLTEAFF. In DNA, the CDR3 is TGTGCCAGCAGTTACGGTTTGACTGAAGCTTTCTTT.